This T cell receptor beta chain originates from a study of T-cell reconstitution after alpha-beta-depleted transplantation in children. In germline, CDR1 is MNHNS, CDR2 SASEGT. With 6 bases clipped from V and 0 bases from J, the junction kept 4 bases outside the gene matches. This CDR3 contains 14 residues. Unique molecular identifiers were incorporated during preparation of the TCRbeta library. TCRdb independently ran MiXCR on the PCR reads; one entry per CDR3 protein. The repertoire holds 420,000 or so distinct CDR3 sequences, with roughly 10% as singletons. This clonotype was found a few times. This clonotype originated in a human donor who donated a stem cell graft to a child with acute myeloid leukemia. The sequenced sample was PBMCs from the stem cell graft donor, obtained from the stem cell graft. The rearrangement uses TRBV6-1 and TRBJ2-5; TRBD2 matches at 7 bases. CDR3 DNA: TGTGCCAGCAGCCAAAGCGGGAACCAAGAGACCCAGTACTTC. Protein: CASSQSGNQETQYF.